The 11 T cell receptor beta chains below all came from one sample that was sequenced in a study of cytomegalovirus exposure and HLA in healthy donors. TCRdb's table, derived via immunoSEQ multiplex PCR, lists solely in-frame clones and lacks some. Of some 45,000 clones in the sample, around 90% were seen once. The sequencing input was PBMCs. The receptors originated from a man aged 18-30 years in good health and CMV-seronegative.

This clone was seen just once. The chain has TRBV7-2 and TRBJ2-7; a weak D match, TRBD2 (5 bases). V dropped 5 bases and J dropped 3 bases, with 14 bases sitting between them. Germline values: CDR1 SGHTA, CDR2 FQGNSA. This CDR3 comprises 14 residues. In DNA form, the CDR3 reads TGTGCCAGCAGCGCCCTTAGTCGGGGCTACGAGCAGTACTTC. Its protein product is CASSALSRGYEQYF.

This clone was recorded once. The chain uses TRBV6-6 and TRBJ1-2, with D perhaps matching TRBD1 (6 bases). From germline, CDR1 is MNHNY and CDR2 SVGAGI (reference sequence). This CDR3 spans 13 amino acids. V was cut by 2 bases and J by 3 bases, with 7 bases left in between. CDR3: CASSYNRDYGYTF. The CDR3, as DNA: TGTGCCAGCAGTTACAACAGGGACTATGGCTACACCTTC.

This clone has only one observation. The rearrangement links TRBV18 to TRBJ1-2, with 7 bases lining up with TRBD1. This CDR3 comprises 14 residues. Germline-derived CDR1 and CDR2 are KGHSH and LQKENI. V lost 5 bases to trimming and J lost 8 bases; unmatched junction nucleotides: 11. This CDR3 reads CASSSLGTGVGYTF. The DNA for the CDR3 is TGTGCCAGCTCATCACTTGGAACAGGGGTAGGCTACACCTTC.

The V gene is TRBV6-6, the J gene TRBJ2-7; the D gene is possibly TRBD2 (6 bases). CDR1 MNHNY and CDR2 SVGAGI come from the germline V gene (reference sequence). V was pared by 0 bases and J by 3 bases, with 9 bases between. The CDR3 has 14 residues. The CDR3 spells CASSYSGEDYEQYF. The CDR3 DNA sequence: TGTGCCAGCAGTTACTCGGGGGAGGACTACGAGCAGTACTTC.

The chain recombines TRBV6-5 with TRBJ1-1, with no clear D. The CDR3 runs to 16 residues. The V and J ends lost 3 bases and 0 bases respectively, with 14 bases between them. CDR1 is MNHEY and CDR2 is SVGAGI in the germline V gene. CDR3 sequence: CASSYGRRDMNTEAFF. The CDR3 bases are TGTGCCAGCAGTTATGGTAGAAGAGACATGAACACTGAAGCTTTCTTT.

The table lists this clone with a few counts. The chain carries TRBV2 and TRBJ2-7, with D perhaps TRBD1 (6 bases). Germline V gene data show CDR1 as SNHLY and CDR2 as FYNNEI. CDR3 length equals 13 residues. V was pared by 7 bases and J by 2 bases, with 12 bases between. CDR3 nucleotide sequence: TGTGCCAGCAAGACAGACAGGACCTACGAGCAGTACTTC. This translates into CASKTDRTYEQYF.

CDR3 sequence reads: CASSLAGSRGGVKETQYF. The CDR3 bases are TGTGCCAGCAGCTTAGCGGGTTCGCGGGGGGGCGTCAAAGAGACCCAGTACTTC. The chain combines TRBV7-2 with TRBJ2-5, with TRBD2 matching 9 bases. CDR1 and CDR2 (germline): SGHTA, FQGNSA. The CDR3 is 18 amino acids. Trimming at V came to 0 bases and at J to 3 bases, leaving 11 bases not matched to a gene.

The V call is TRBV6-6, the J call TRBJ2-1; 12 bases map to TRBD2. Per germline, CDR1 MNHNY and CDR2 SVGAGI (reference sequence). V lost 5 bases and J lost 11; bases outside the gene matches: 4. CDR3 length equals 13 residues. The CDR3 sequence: CASSVGLAGKQFF. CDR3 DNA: TGTGCCAGCAGTGTAGGACTAGCGGGAAAGCAGTTCTTC.

CDR3 sequence reads: CASSRDNNNYGYTF. As DNA, the CDR3 is TGCGCCAGCAGCCGGGACAACAATAACTATGGCTACACCTTC. The V and J genes are TRBV5-1 and TRBJ1-2; tentatively, D is TRBD1 (6 bases). The V end was cut by 4 bases, the J end by 1 base, with 11 bases between. Per germline, CDR1 SGHRS and CDR2 YFSETQ. This CDR3 comprises 14 residues.

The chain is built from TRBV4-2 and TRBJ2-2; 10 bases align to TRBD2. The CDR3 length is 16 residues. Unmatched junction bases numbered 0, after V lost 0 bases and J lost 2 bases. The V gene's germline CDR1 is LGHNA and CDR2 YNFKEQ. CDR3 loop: CASSQELAGNTGELFF. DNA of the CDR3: TGTGCCAGCAGCCAAGAACTAGCGGGAAACACCGGGGAGCTGTTTTTT.

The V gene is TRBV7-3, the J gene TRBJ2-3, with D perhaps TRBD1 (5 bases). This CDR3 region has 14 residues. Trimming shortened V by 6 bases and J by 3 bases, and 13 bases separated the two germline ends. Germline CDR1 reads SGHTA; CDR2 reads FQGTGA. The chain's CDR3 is CASSFGQGTDTQYF. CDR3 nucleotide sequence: TGTGCCAGCAGTTTCGGGCAGGGAACAGATACGCAGTATTTT.